By share, the clone carrying this T cell receptor (beta chain) ranks as large. What it binds is not known. The repertoire was sequenced with immunoSEQ multiplex PCR; TCRdb's copy has only in-frame clones and lacks some. The table lists some 930 clones, 70% to 85% of them singletons. Recipients were bled about 28 days pretransplant and at posttransplant days 30, 100, 180. V lost 2 bases and J lost 8, with 12 bases in between. Germline CDR1 reads KGHSH; CDR2 reads LQKENI. The CDR3 is made up of 14 amino acids. This entry belongs to a study of T cell clonotyping in hematopoietic cell transplantation. Points from the study as a whole: After transplant, recipient diversity fell while pathologically expanded clonotypes grew through day 180. Cells were unsorted, so CD4 and CD8 contributions were not separated. Few recipient clonotypes overlapped donors; over 97% were de novo at given depth.

The sequence was obtained from a female patient in her 30s who had an allogeneic stem cell transplant, so the T cells may come from the graft donor. Some clones in this sample may be carry-over from other donors' samples. This chain joins TRBV18 and TRBJ1-4; tentative D call: TRBD1 (5 bases). The sample consisted of PBMCs, taken 30 days after allogeneic stem cell transplant. CDR3 residues: CASSPFWTLEKLFF. CDR3 DNA sequence: TGTGCCAGCTCACCATTCTGGACACTAGAAAAACTGTTTTTT. The complete variable domain, with remaining parts taken from reference TRBV18 and TRBJ1-4, reads NAGVMQNPRHLVRRRGQEARLRCSPMKGHSHVYWYRQLPEEGLKFMVYLQKENIIDESGMPKERFSAEFPKEGPSILRIQQVVRGDSAAYFCASSPFWTLEKLFFGSGTQLSVL.